Shown below are 25 T cell receptor beta chains from a single sample sequenced in a study of somatic mutations in cytotoxic T cells in rheumatoid arthritis. Sequencing used immunoSEQ multiplex PCR; TCRdb keeps in-frame clones, though not all of them. The sample contains about 18,000 clones, over 60% of which appear only once. The sequencing sample was made of CD8+ T cells sorted from blood. The receptors originated from an adult with rheumatoid arthritis.

The chain uses TRBV6-5 and TRBJ2-2, with no clear D. The germline V and J ends were trimmed by 0 bases and 0 bases, with 5 bases remaining between them. The CDR3 runs 15 residues. The germline gives CDR1 MNHEY, CDR2 SVGAGI. The CDR3 nucleotides are TGTGCCAGCAGTTACTCGGTTCCGAACACCGGGGAGCTGTTTTTT. Translated: CASSYSVPNTGELFF.

V usage is TRBV7-6 and J usage is TRBJ2-3, with D perhaps TRBD1 or TRBD2 (5 bases each). The germline gives CDR1 SGHVS, CDR2 FNYEAQ. Trimming cost V 2 bases and J 2 bases, with 11 bases left between them. The CDR3 length is 15 residues. The CDR3 loop is CASSLTGGPTDTQYF. In DNA, the CDR3 is TGTGCCAGCAGCTTAACAGGAGGACCCACAGATACGCAGTATTTT.

The V call is TRBV13, the J call TRBJ2-5; no firm D call. CDR3 size: 14 residues. Trimming took off 5 bases at V and 7 bases at J, with 17 bases between the two ends. Germline V gene lookup returns CDR1 PRHDT and CDR2 FYEKMQ (reference sequence). The CDR3 here is CASSRNSFVGTQYF. CDR3 nucleotide sequence: TGTGCCAGCAGCCGAAATTCATTCGTGGGGACCCAGTACTTC.

The genes are TRBV5-6 and TRBJ1-5; perhaps TRBD1 as D (5 bases). Germline-derived CDR1 and CDR2 are SGHDT and YYEEEE. CDR3 length: 13 amino acids. V was clipped by 4 bases and J by 1 base, with 6 bases between them. In DNA form, the CDR3 reads TGTGCCAGCAGCCAGGGAAGCAATCAGCCCCAGCATTTT. Protein product: CASSQGSNQPQHF.

This clone was seen a single time. The chain couples TRBV5-6 to TRBJ1-2; maybe TRBD1 (6 bases). Germline CDR1 SGHDT, CDR2 YYEEEE. This CDR3 has 15 amino acids. V lost 1 base and J lost 2, with 12 bases in between. The CDR3 DNA sequence: TGTGCCAGCAGCTTGCCGGGACACCCAAACTATGGCTACACCTTC. Translation gives CASSLPGHPNYGYTF.

The rearrangement links TRBV19 to TRBJ2-7, with D uncertain. V dropped 3 bases and J dropped 2 bases, with 8 bases sitting between them. The CDR3 has 13 amino acids. The V gene's germline CDR1 is LNHDA and CDR2 SQIVND (reference sequence). The CDR3 region has the DNA TGTGCCAGTAGTATGGGAACACCCTACGAGCAGTACTTC. Translating it yields CASSMGTPYEQYF.

The chain carries TRBV6-4 and TRBJ1-3; unclear D gene. CDR1 MRHNA and CDR2 SNTAGT come from the germline V gene. CDR3 length: 15 amino acids. V dropped 2 bases and J dropped 8 bases, with 16 bases sitting between them. The CDR3 DNA reads TGTGCCAGCAGTGACCCGGGGTATAATTTGTACACCATATATTTT. It translates to CASSDPGYNLYTIYF.

This sequence joins TRBV30 and TRBJ1-1; D not certain. The CDR3 contains 12 residues. Trimming removed 2 bases at V and 6 bases at J, with 10 bases between. CDR1 and CDR2 from the germline V gene are GTSNPN and SVGIG (reference sequence). CDR3 bases: TGTGCCTGGAGTCTGCCTGGCCCTGAAGCTTTCTTT. Translation gives CAWSLPGPEAFF.

This chain joins TRBV15 and TRBJ1-2, with a weak D call TRBD1 (6 bases). The V and J ends lost 4 bases and 0 bases respectively, with 15 bases between them. The length of the CDR3 is 16 residues. CDR1 is LNHNV and CDR2 is YYDKDF in the germline V gene (reference sequence). The CDR3 is CATSTGFTGSNYGYTF. For the CDR3, the DNA is TGTGCCACCAGCACAGGATTTACAGGGTCTAACTATGGCTACACCTTC.

This rearrangement joins TRBV4-1 to TRBJ2-7; 8 bases agree with TRBD1. Unmatched junction bases numbered 8, after V lost 4 bases and J lost 6 bases. Germline CDR1 and CDR2: MGHRA and YSYEKL. The CDR3 loop spans 14 amino acids. CDR3 DNA sequence: TGCGCCAGCAGCCCGCACGGACAGGGAGGCGAGCAGTACTTC. Its translation is CASSPHGQGGEQYF.

The chain uses TRBV19 and TRBJ1-1; the D gene is possibly TRBD1 (6 bases). Trimming shortened V by 4 bases and J by 2 bases, and 14 bases separated the two germline ends. This CDR3 has 15 amino acids. Per germline, CDR1 LNHDA and CDR2 SQIVND (reference sequence). DNA for the CDR3: TGTGCCAGTAGTAAGGTCAGGGGTCATAACACTGAAGCTTTCTTT. This translates into CASSKVRGHNTEAFF.

V and J are TRBV6-6 and TRBJ1-2; no clear D gene. Germline-derived CDR1 and CDR2 are MNHNY and SVGAGI (reference sequence). This CDR3 has 15 residues. Trimming removed 2 bases at V and 1 base at J, with 11 bases between. DNA of the CDR3: TGTGCCAGCAGTTACGGTGCTAACCATAACTATGGCTACACCTTC. Its translation: CASSYGANHNYGYTF.

This clone was detected once. The chain uses TRBV5-6 and TRBJ2-5, with D perhaps TRBD2 (6 bases). The end of the DNA fits TRBJ2-7 better, so the J call may be wrong. This CDR3 region has 16 residues. Germline V gene lookup returns CDR1 SGHDT and CDR2 YYEEEE. In DNA, the CDR3 is TGTGCCAGCAGCCTCCCGCCCCTAGCGAGCATCTACGAGCAGTACTTC. Residues: CASSLPPLASIYEQYF.

The J gene is TRBJ2-7, the V gene TRBV7-8; D is ambiguous. V was pared by 4 bases and J by 6 bases, with 10 bases between. Germline V CDR1 and CDR2: SGHVS, FQNEAQ. This CDR3 spans 12 amino acids. The CDR3 DNA sequence: TGTGCCAGCAGCTATCGGAGTTCCGAGCAGTACTTC. Amino acid sequence: CASSYRSSEQYF. Complete variable domain (other parts from reference TRBV7-8 and TRBJ2-7): GAGVSQSPRYKVAKRGQDVALRCDPISGHVSLFWYQQALGQGPEFLTYFQNEAQLDKSGLPSDRFFAERPEGSVSTLKIQRTQQEDSAVYLCASSYRSSEQYFGPGTRLTVT.

This sequence joins TRBV28 and TRBJ1-1; D may be TRBD1 (5 bases). CDR3 length: 14 residues. Germline assignment: CDR1 MDHEN and CDR2 SYDVKM. The CDR3 sequence is CATRDLGTPVGAFF. DNA for the CDR3: TGTGCGACTCGGGACCTCGGGACCCCGGTAGGAGCTTTCTTT.

CDR3 DNA sequence: TGTGCCAGCAGTGACTACACAGATACGCAGTATTTT. This codes for CASSDYTDTQYF. This chain joins TRBV2 and TRBJ2-3, with D unclear. The ends were cut back, 3 bases at V and 2 bases at J, with 3 bases in the middle. The CDR3 extends over 12 amino acids. CDR1 is SNHLY and CDR2 is FYNNEI in the germline V gene.

A word on this clone: Other nucleotide sequences from this sample produce the same CDR3. The genes are TRBV2 and TRBJ1-2, with a weak D call TRBD1 (6 bases). Germline CDR1 and CDR2: SNHLY and FYNNEI. This CDR3 spans 11 amino acids. V lost 6 bases, J lost 5 bases, and 7 bases lay in between. The CDR3 region has the DNA TGTGCCAGCAGGGACAGATATGGCTACACCTTC. It specifies CASRDRYGYTF. The full variable domain, its missing parts supplied by reference TRBV2 and TRBJ1-2, is EPEVTQTPSHQVTQMGQEVILRCVPISNHLYFYWYRQILGQKVEFLVSFYNNEISEKSEIFDDQFSVERPDGSNFTLKIRSTKLEDSAMYFCASRDRYGYTFGSGTRLTVV.

V and J are TRBV29-1 and TRBJ1-2, with no clear D. Trimming cost V 1 base and J 7 bases, with 13 bases left between them. Germline V CDR1 and CDR2: SQVTM, ANQGSEA. This CDR3 has 13 residues. CDR3 region: CSVEVLTAGGYTF. The CDR3 region has the DNA TGCAGCGTTGAAGTCCTTACCGCCGGTGGCTACACCTTC.

The chain couples TRBV15 to TRBJ2-3; D uncertain. Trimming left V 5 bases short and J 2 bases short, with 8 bases between. The CDR3 is 13 amino acids. CDR1 is LNHNV, CDR2 YYDKDF, per germline (reference sequence). The CDR3 DNA is TGTGCCACCAGCGGAAAGTACACAGATACGCAGTATTTT. It yields the protein CATSGKYTDTQYF.

This clone showed up just a few times. V is TRBV2 and J is TRBJ1-1; 7 bases match TRBD1. Trimming cost V 10 bases and J 4 bases; bases outside gene matches: 9. This CDR3 has 13 residues. The germline gives CDR1 SNHLY, CDR2 FYNNEI. CDR3 DNA sequence: TGTGCCACCCGACGACAGGGAGGCACTGAAGCTTTCTTT. Its translation is CATRRQGGTEAFF.

This sequence joins TRBV6-1 and TRBJ1-6; D gene unclear. This CDR3 spans 13 amino acids. The germline V and J ends were trimmed by 0 bases and 6 bases, with 3 bases remaining between them. The germline gives CDR1 MNHNS, CDR2 SASEGT. CDR3: CASSEARNSPLHF. The CDR3 nucleotides are TGTGCCAGCAGTGAAGCCCGTAATTCACCCCTCCACTTT.

CDR3 DNA: TGTGCCAGCAGTTTATCGTCAGCGAGAGACTACGAGCAGTACTTC. Protein sequence: CASSLSSARDYEQYF. The rearrangement links TRBV27 to TRBJ2-7, with D hard to call. The CDR3 spans 15 residues. V was shortened by 0 bases and J by 3 bases, with 12 bases between the two germline ends. Germline V lookup: CDR1 MNHEY, CDR2 SMNVEV (reference sequence).

Concerning this clone itself: Sequence at one end of the junction differs from germline and may be a read error. The chain recombines TRBV7-7 with TRBJ1-4; 7 bases agree with TRBD1. The CDR3 consists of 14 residues. CDR1 is SSHAT, CDR2 FNYEAQ, per germline (reference sequence). The DNA for the CDR3 is TGTGCTAGCAGCCCCGGGACAGTTAATGAAAAACTGTTTTTT. Translation: CASSPGTVNEKLFF.

The chain combines TRBV6-5 with TRBJ2-3; no firm D call. CDR1 and CDR2 from the germline V gene are MNHEY and SVGAGI. The CDR3 consists of 11 residues. Trimming removed 10 bases at V and 4 bases at J, with 9 bases between. This CDR3 is CATRVADTQYF. The CDR3, as DNA: TGTGCCACAAGAGTCGCAGATACGCAGTATTTT.

V usage is TRBV7-9 and J usage is TRBJ1-1, with 10 bases aligning to TRBD1. With 3 bases clipped from V and 0 bases from J, the junction kept 7 bases outside the gene matches. The CDR3 is made up of 17 amino acids. Germline CDR1 reads SEHNR; CDR2 reads FQNEAQ (reference sequence). The CDR3: CASSFRRDRGMNTEAFF. CDR3 bases: TGTGCCAGCAGCTTTCGAAGGGACAGGGGAATGAACACTGAAGCTTTCTTT.